This T cell receptor beta chain was sequenced during a study of early T cells in non-severe SARS-CoV-2 infection. On the study more broadly: Sequencing used unsorted whole-blood bulk RNA, so chains lack pairing.

Unique molecular identifiers were affixed to single, distinct cDNA molecules. TCRdb itself ran the 5' RACE reads through MiXCR, one entry per CDR3 protein. The table has 50,000 to 65,000 distinct CDR3 sequences, around 11% seen once. The CDR3 totals 14 residues. CDR1 is SGHTA, CDR2 FQGTGA, per germline. With 6 bases removed from V and 1 base from J, the gap between germline ends came to 11 bases. The sequences come from whole blood, collected at baseline. The gene calls are TRBV7-3 and TRBJ2-3; D unclear. The TCR was taken from an adult who was a healthcare worker with PCR-confirmed SARS-CoV-2 infection or an uninfected control (not recorded which). The CDR3 region is CASSRVAGTDTQYF. The CDR3, as DNA: TGTGCCAGCAGTAGGGTTGCGGGCACAGATACGCAGTATTTT.